Detailed here is one TCR beta chain. The antigen remains undetermined. With 1 base removed from V and 2 bases from J, the gap between germline ends came to 9 bases. The germline V gene has CDR1 SGHTA and CDR2 FQGNSA. This CDR3 is built from 14 residues. TCRdb redid the calling of the reads with MiXCR, one entry per CDR3 protein. The sample contains over 95,000 distinct CDR3 sequences, roughly 30% of which appear only once. This sample stems from a study of T cell repertoires in cytomegalovirus infection. In the study overall: Signatures in public TCR beta sequences pointed to both CMV infection and matching HLA type.

Findings and caveats of the study: CMV-specific HLA-C-restricted TCR beta clonotypes dominated the ex vivo response.

The input for sequencing was CD8+ T cells from cultured PBMCs, taken from culture after CMV antigen stimulation. The TCR comes from a human donor in good health (CMV status not recorded). Some clones in this sample may be carry-over from other donors' samples. The J gene is TRBJ2-7, the V gene TRBV7-2; no clear D gene. The CDR3 spells CASSLEPNTYEQYF. The CDR3 region has the DNA TGTGCCAGCAGCTTAGAACCAAACACCTACGAGCAGTACTTC.